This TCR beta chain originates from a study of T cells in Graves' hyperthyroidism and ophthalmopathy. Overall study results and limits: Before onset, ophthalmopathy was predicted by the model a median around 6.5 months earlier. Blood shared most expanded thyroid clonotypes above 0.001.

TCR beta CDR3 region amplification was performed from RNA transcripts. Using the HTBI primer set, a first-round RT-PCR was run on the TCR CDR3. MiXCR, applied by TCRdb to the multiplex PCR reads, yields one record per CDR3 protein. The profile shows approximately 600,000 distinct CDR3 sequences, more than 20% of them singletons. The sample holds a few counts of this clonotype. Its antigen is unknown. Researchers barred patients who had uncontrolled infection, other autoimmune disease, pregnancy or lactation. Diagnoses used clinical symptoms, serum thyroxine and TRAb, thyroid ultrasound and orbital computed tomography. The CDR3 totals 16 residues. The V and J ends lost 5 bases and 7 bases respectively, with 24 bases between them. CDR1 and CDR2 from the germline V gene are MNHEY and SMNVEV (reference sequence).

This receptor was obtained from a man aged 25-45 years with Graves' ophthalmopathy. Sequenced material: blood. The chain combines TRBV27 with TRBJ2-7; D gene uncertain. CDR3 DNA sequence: TGTGCCAGCAGTCCCCGCCCAAGGGTTGGGGTGTCGGAGCAGTACTTC. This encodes CASSPRPRVGVSEQYF.